This paragraph reports one T cell receptor (beta chain). The antigen is undetermined. This sample is part of a study of T cells in Graves' hyperthyroidism and ophthalmopathy. Amplified TCR beta CDR3 regions came from RNA transcripts. First-round RT-PCR with HTBI primers amplified the TCR CDR3 region. One entry per CDR3 protein results from TCRdb running MiXCR on the multiplex PCR reads. This sample has a few hundred thousand distinct CDR3 sequences, with roughly 13% found just once. Regarding the study as a whole: Onset of ophthalmopathy came a median roughly 6.5 months after the model predicted it. Most clonotypes that expanded in the thyroid above 0.001 also showed up in blood.

Hyperthyroidism was newly diagnosed in patients aged 18 to 65 (duration under 2 months). Patients showing uncontrolled infection, other autoimmune disease, pregnancy or lactation were ineligible. The sequenced sample was blood. The clonotype was recovered from a man younger than 40 with Graves' hyperthyroidism that later progressed to Graves' ophthalmopathy.

DNA of the CDR3: TGTGCCTGGACGAAGCGGGGGCGAACCGTAGGGCCCCGTTATACGCAGTATTTT. As protein: CAWTKRGRTVGPRYTQYF. The rearrangement links TRBV30 to TRBJ2-3, with 8 bases lining up with TRBD2. The CDR3 runs 18 residues. CDR1 and CDR2 (germline): GTSNPN, SVGIG (reference sequence). Trimming cost V 4 bases and J 7 bases; bases outside gene matches: 22.